The 6 T cell receptor beta chains below all came from one sample that was sequenced in a study of OX40 agonist ivuxolimab in advanced cancers. The library was made by the immunoSEQ multiplex PCR assay. This is the immuneACCESS table as TCRdb keeps it, with only in-frame sequences that have V and J called. A part of the clones is gone; compared with another copy, unresolved V genes explain less than half, and the rest is unexplained. Here the sample has some 15,000 clones; approximately 80% occur a single time. The ten largest clones capture around a third of the sample. The source was CD4+ or CD8+ T cells sorted from blood, collected in a trial of the OX40 agonist ivuxolimab. All receptors derive from an adult with an advanced solid tumor such as melanoma, head and neck, liver or kidney cancer.

This chain uses TRBV5-8 with TRBJ2-3, with D tentatively TRBD2 (6 bases). Germline CDR1 and CDR2: SGHTS and YDEGEE. Trimming took 4 bases from V and 2 from J, leaving 20 bases between them. The CDR3 loop spans 17 amino acids. The CDR3 nucleotides are TGTGCCAGCAGCGACCCCTTCAAGGGAGGAATCACAGATACGCAGTATTTT. This sequence encodes CASSDPFKGGITDTQYF.

The chain recombines TRBV10-2 with TRBJ2-7; 7 bases are a match to TRBD2. Germline trimming cut 6 bases from V and 3 bases from J; bases unmatched to any gene: 2. The germline V gene has CDR1 WSHSY and CDR2 SAAADI. This CDR3 spans 12 amino acids. For the CDR3, the DNA is TGCGCCAGCAGGGGGGAGGGCTACGAGCAGTACTTC. Translating gives CASRGEGYEQYF.

The rearrangement links TRBV6-6 to TRBJ1-4; TRBD1 is a possible D gene (5 bases). The CDR3 is 14 amino acids. The germline V gene encodes CDR1 MNHNY and CDR2 SVGAGI (reference sequence). V was trimmed by 5 bases and J by 7 bases, leaving 14 bases between them. The CDR3 bases are TGTGCCAGCAGTGGGACTGGCGAGGGTGAAAAACTGTTTTTT. The encoded protein is CASSGTGEGEKLFF.

In this sample, this clone turned up many times. V and J are TRBV9 and TRBJ2-7, with D perhaps TRBD2 (6 bases). The V and J ends lost 4 bases and 7 bases respectively, with 9 bases between them. This CDR3 has 11 residues. Germline-derived CDR1 and CDR2 are SGDLS and YYNGEE. The CDR3 DNA sequence: TGTGCCAGCAGCCCCGGAGGGGAGCAGTACTTC. This encodes CASSPGGEQYF.

The rearrangement links TRBV9 to TRBJ2-6; D may match TRBD1 or TRBD2 (5 bases each). Germline values: CDR1 SGDLS, CDR2 YYNGEE. The CDR3 loop spans 19 amino acids. V lost 4 bases, J lost 0 bases, and 20 bases lay in between. CDR3 in amino acids: CASSTPRDGLVSGANVLTF. CDR3 DNA: TGTGCCAGCAGCACCCCCCGGGACGGATTAGTCTCTGGGGCCAACGTCCTGACTTTC.

This clone was recorded once. The rearrangement links TRBV30 to TRBJ2-1; 7 nucleotides match TRBD2. Germline V gene lookup returns CDR1 GTSNPN and CDR2 SVGIG (reference sequence). The CDR3 has 14 residues. J gave up 8 bases and V 6 bases, and 13 bases lay outside the gene matches. In DNA, the CDR3 is TGTGCCTGCATCACAGTTTGGACTAGAGATGAGCAGTTCTTC. Protein: CACITVWTRDEQFF.